Each of the 21 T cell receptor beta chains below was sequenced from the same sample in a study of Ad26.COV2.S vaccination and SARS-CoV-2 variants. Treatment in this sample: some 19 received Ad26.COV2.S at low or high dose, single or two shots; several received placebo; per-sample allocation not given. Collection of the samples took place on day 63 after the first injection of vaccine or placebo. The protocol was immunoSEQ multiplex PCR, while the TCRdb copy is restricted to in-frame clones and leaves out a portion. This sample has approximately 420,000 clones, with 85% to 90% found just once. This specimen was peripheral blood, taken in a trial of Ad26.COV2.S vaccine versus placebo. The receptor source for this set is a person between 18 and 59 years old who received the Ad26.COV2.S COVID-19 vaccine or a placebo.

The chain links TRBV6-2 or TRBV6-3 to TRBJ2-3; 13 bases are shared with TRBD2. This CDR3 region has 16 residues. Germline V gives CDR1 MNHEY, CDR2 SVGEGT. V shed 5 bases and J 0 bases; nucleotides not matched to a gene: 2. The CDR3: CASSPGLAGSTDTQYF. The CDR3 DNA sequence: TGTGCCAGCAGTCCGGGACTAGCGGGGAGCACAGATACGCAGTATTTT.

This clone was picked up one time. V gene TRBV9 combines with J gene TRBJ1-1, with 7 bases aligning to TRBD1. The CDR3 spans 14 residues. The V gene's germline CDR1 is SGDLS and CDR2 YYNGEE. With V trimmed by 0 bases and J by 3 bases, 2 bases remained unmatched. CDR3 amino acids: CASSVADRDTEAFF. The DNA for the CDR3 is TGTGCCAGCAGCGTAGCCGACAGGGACACTGAAGCTTTCTTT.

This clone was seen a few times. The chain joins TRBV6-2 or TRBV6-3 to TRBJ2-2; either TRBD1 or TRBD2 may supply D (6 bases each). The V end was cut by 2 bases, the J end by 4 bases, with 11 bases between. The CDR3 length is 15 residues. Germline loops: CDR1 MNHEY, CDR2 SVGEGT. The CDR3 DNA sequence: TGTGCCAGCAGTTACAGGGGGGAGATCACCGGGGAGCTGTTTTTT. Amino acid sequence: CASSYRGEITGELFF.

This chain joins TRBV7-8 and TRBJ2-6; 10 positions agree with TRBD1. In germline, CDR1 is SGHVS, CDR2 FQNEAQ. This CDR3 has 18 residues. V dropped 5 bases and J dropped 1; count of bases not matched to a gene: 8. CDR3 DNA: TGTGCCAGCAGCCCGGGTGGACAGGGGGTATCTGGGGCCAACGTCCTGACTTTC. It specifies CASSPGGQGVSGANVLTF. Drawing the rest from reference TRBV7-8 and TRBJ2-6, the complete variable domain is GAGVSQSPRYKVAKRGQDVALRCDPISGHVSLFWYQQALGQGPEFLTYFQNEAQLDKSGLPSDRFFAERPEGSVSTLKIQRTQQEDSAVYLCASSPGGQGVSGANVLTFGAGSRLTVL.

The V and J genes are TRBV2 and TRBJ2-3, with 7 bases lining up with TRBD2. This CDR3 is 14 amino acids long. Germline V gene data show CDR1 as SNHLY and CDR2 as FYNNEI. Trimming at V came to 6 bases and at J to 10 bases, leaving 13 bases not matched to a gene. This chain's CDR3 is CASRTATSTGSQYF. The CDR3 DNA is TGTGCCAGCAGGACGGCGACTAGCACCGGATCGCAGTATTTT.

V and J are TRBV30 and TRBJ1-5; the match to TRBD1 covers 7 bases. This CDR3 comprises 15 residues. Germline lookup yields CDR1 GTSNPN and CDR2 SVGIG (reference sequence). Unmatched junction bases numbered 10, after V lost 4 bases and J lost 4 bases. The CDR3 spells CAWNSPGQTNQPQHF. Here the CDR3 DNA reads TGTGCCTGGAACTCGCCGGGACAGACTAATCAGCCCCAGCATTTT.

The chain employs TRBV18 and TRBJ2-1; D not certain. The CDR3 loop spans 13 amino acids. CDR1 is KGHSH and CDR2 is LQKENI in the germline V gene. V shed 5 bases and J shed 5 bases, with 10 bases lying between them. CDR3 region: CASSSGLDNEQFF. In nucleotides, the CDR3 is TGTGCCAGCTCATCTGGGCTCGACAATGAGCAGTTCTTC.

The chain recombines TRBV5-4 with TRBJ2-2, with D perhaps TRBD1 (6 bases). V lost 4 bases and J 6 bases, leaving 10 bases between the germline ends. This CDR3 has 13 amino acids. CDR1 and CDR2 (germline): SGHNT, YYREEE (reference sequence). CDR3 amino acids: CASSPGGPGELFF. The CDR3 DNA follows: TGTGCCAGCAGCCCTGGGGGCCCCGGGGAGCTGTTTTTT.

The chain joins TRBV19 to TRBJ2-5, with 7 nucleotides matching TRBD2. This CDR3 is built from 14 residues. Germline V CDR1 and CDR2: LNHDA, SQIVND (reference sequence). Trimming removed 1 base from V and 5 bases from J; junction bases left unmatched: 4. CDR3 sequence (DNA): TGTGCCAGTAGTATAGGGACTAGGCGGGAGACCCAGTACTTC. It is translated as CASSIGTRRETQYF.

The V and J genes are TRBV29-1 and TRBJ2-3; D may be TRBD2 (5 bases). CDR3 length: 13 amino acids. Germline CDR1 is SQVTM and CDR2 is ANQGSEA. V lost 7 bases to trimming and J lost 0 bases, with 11 bases between them. CDR3 residues: CSASGSSTDTQYF. CDR3 DNA: TGCAGCGCTTCGGGATCTAGCACAGATACGCAGTATTTT.

The chain employs TRBV10-3 and TRBJ2-2; TRBD2 is a possible D gene (6 bases). The CDR3 has 16 residues. Germline V gives CDR1 ENHRY, CDR2 SYGVKD. V dropped 6 bases and J dropped 4 bases, with 18 bases sitting between them. DNA of the CDR3: TGTGCCATCAGCGGAGTAGGGCGGGGAGGCACCGGGGAGCTGTTTTTT. It encodes CAISGVGRGGTGELFF.

The table lists this clone with a count of one. V and J are TRBV6-4 and TRBJ1-2, with D hard to call. V was trimmed by 0 bases and J by 10 bases, leaving 18 bases between them. Germline V CDR1 and CDR2: MRHNA, SNTAGT. This CDR3 has 15 residues. The CDR3 DNA follows: TGTGCCAGCAGTGACTCGGGGATGGGGTTTTTACTCTACACCTTC. It encodes CASSDSGMGFLLYTF.

V gene TRBV28 combines with J gene TRBJ1-1; possibly TRBD1 for D (5 bases). The V gene's germline CDR1 is MDHEN and CDR2 SYDVKM. The V end lost 4 bases, the J end lost 1 base, and 13 bases lay between the germline ends. The CDR3 consists of 15 residues. The CDR3 is CASSSPGRWNTEAFF. The CDR3, as DNA: TGTGCCAGCAGTTCACCGGGACGTTGGAACACTGAAGCTTTCTTT.

This clone occurred once. V usage is TRBV29-1 and J usage is TRBJ1-1; no firm D call. The CDR3 consists of 13 residues. V was shortened by 4 bases and J by 4 bases, with 13 bases between the two germline ends. Germline V gene lookup returns CDR1 SQVTM and CDR2 ANQGSEA. The CDR3 DNA reads TGCAGCGTTGGACATGGCGGGATCACTGAAGCTTTCTTT. Translating it yields CSVGHGGITEAFF.

Written as DNA, the CDR3 is TGTGCCAGCAGCGAAGGACTAGCGGGGGGGTACCCGCAGTATTTT. It is translated as CASSEGLAGGYPQYF. V is TRBV18 and J is TRBJ2-3, with 15 bases aligning to TRBD2. CDR1 and CDR2 from the germline V gene are KGHSH and LQKENI. CDR3 length: 15 amino acids. V lost 8 bases, J lost 10 bases, and 10 bases stayed unmatched.

This chain links TRBV7-8 with TRBJ1-1, with D uncertain. Germline V gene sequence: CDR1 SGHVS, CDR2 FQNEAQ. With 5 bases removed from V and 6 bases from J, the gap between germline ends came to 13 bases. This CDR3 contains 13 residues. In nucleotides, the CDR3 is TGTGCCAGCAGCGAAAGAGTAATCCCTGAAGCTTTCTTT. Amino acid sequence: CASSERVIPEAFF.

The V gene is TRBV14, the J gene TRBJ2-7, with 7 bases matching TRBD2. In germline, CDR1 is SGHDN, CDR2 FVKESK. Trimming took 3 bases from V and 7 from J; bases not matched to a gene: 6. The CDR3 loop spans 13 amino acids. The CDR3 bases are TGTGCCAGCAGCCAGCGGGGCGGGAGAGAGCAGTACTTC. This encodes CASSQRGGREQYF.

The V gene is TRBV11-2, the J gene TRBJ2-2; D assignment may be TRBD1 or TRBD2 (5 bases each). Trimming stripped 4 bases from V and 2 bases from J, with 14 bases between. The length of the CDR3 is 16 residues. Germline CDR1 is SGHAT and CDR2 is FQNNGV. As DNA, the CDR3 is TGTGCCAGCAGCTCCGCCCGGGGCTTCAACACCGGGGAGCTGTTTTTT. It is translated as CASSSARGFNTGELFF. The full variable domain, completed using reference TRBV11-2 and TRBJ2-2, is EAGVAQSPRYKIIEKRQSVAFWCNPISGHATLYWYQQILGQGPKLLIQFQNNGVVDDSQLPKDRFSAERLKGVDSTLKIQPAKLEDSAVYLCASSSARGFNTGELFFGEGSRLTVL.

This chain joins TRBV9 and TRBJ2-1, with TRBD2 matching over 7 bases. CDR1 and CDR2 from the germline V gene are SGDLS and YYNGEE. The length of the CDR3 is 15 residues. Unmatched junction bases numbered 12, after V lost 4 bases and J lost 8 bases. The CDR3 loop reads CASSPSGRGIDEQFF. The DNA of the CDR3 is TGTGCCAGCAGCCCGTCCGGGCGGGGGATCGATGAGCAGTTCTTC.

This chain uses TRBV28 with TRBJ1-5, with D unresolved. Germline loops: CDR1 MDHEN, CDR2 SYDVKM. The CDR3 totals 17 residues. V lost 6 bases, J lost 1 base, and 19 bases lay in between. The CDR3 reads CASSPGVWGSSNQPQHF. In DNA form, the CDR3 reads TGTGCCAGCAGCCCCGGGGTCTGGGGATCGAGCAATCAGCCCCAGCATTTT.

The V call is TRBV27, the J call TRBJ2-7; D gene unclear. CDR3 length equals 10 residues. V was cut by 2 bases and J by 7 bases, with 3 bases left in between. Looked up from germline, CDR1 is MNHEY and CDR2 is SMNVEV (reference sequence). The CDR3 coding sequence is TGTGCCAGCAGTTTAAAAGAGCAGTACTTC. This encodes CASSLKEQYF.